The 14 T cell receptor beta chains listed next were all sequenced from one sample in a study of blood T cell repertoires in COVID-19. Assay used: immunoSEQ multiplex PCR; TCRdb lists only in-frame clones, some missing. The repertoire holds 100,000 or so clones, with roughly 90% as singletons. The sequenced sample was peripheral blood. These receptors came from a woman between 50 and 59 years old with COVID-19, enrolled during active disease.

This clone was detected a few times. The rearrangement uses TRBV14 and TRBJ1-3, with D unresolved. This CDR3 is 16 amino acids long. Germline V gene lookup returns CDR1 SGHDN and CDR2 FVKESK. Trimming left V 4 bases short and J 0 bases short, with 13 bases between. CDR3 nucleotide sequence: TGTGCCAGCAGCCTTCAGGAGGTTATCTCTGGAAACACCATATATTTT. Amino acid sequence: CASSLQEVISGNTIYF.

The genes are TRBV25-1 and TRBJ2-7; a weak D match, TRBD1 (6 bases). The CDR3 covers 12 residues. CDR1 is MGHDK and CDR2 is SYGVNS in the germline V gene. V shed 7 bases and J shed 3 bases, with 10 bases lying between them. CDR3 protein: CASTGQRYEQYF. The CDR3 DNA follows: TGTGCCAGCACCGGACAGCGCTACGAGCAGTACTTC.

This clone was counted once. This chain links TRBV2 with TRBJ2-1, with no clear D. CDR1 and CDR2 from the germline V gene are SNHLY and FYNNEI. CDR3 length: 14 residues. Trimming cost V 8 bases and J 1 base, with 12 bases left between them. The CDR3 sequence is CASVWATSYNEQFF. The CDR3, as DNA: TGTGCCAGCGTTTGGGCCACATCCTACAATGAGCAGTTCTTC.

CDR3 loop: CASTGQGNTGELFF. CDR3 sequence (DNA): TGTGCCAGTACTGGACAGGGGAACACCGGGGAGCTGTTTTTT. The chain couples TRBV2 to TRBJ2-2; TRBD1 matches 8 bases. The length of the CDR3 is 14 residues. CDR1 SNHLY and CDR2 FYNNEI come from the germline V gene. V shed 9 bases and J 1 base; nucleotides not matched to a gene: 4.

This chain joins TRBV7-9 and TRBJ1-2; TRBD1 matches 7 bases. Germline CDR1 is SEHNR and CDR2 is FQNEAQ (reference sequence). The CDR3 sequence is 15 residues long. With V trimmed by 1 base and J by 4 bases, 6 bases remained unmatched. This chain's CDR3 is CASSLGLAGGYGYTF. Here the CDR3 DNA reads TGTGCCAGCAGCTTAGGGCTCGCAGGGGGCTATGGCTACACCTTC.

The chain recombines TRBV3-1 (or the pseudogene TRBV3-2) with TRBJ2-7; tentatively, D is TRBD1 (6 bases). The CDR3 loop spans 12 amino acids. Germline V lookup: CDR1 LGHDT, CDR2 YNNKEL (reference sequence). With 2 bases removed from V and 5 bases from J, the gap between germline ends came to 7 bases. The DNA for the CDR3 is TGTGCCAGCAGCCAACCAGGGGACGAGCAGTACTTC. Protein sequence: CASSQPGDEQYF.

The chain links TRBV7-7 to TRBJ2-6, with 13 bases lining up with TRBD2. The germline gives CDR1 SSHAT, CDR2 FNYEAQ (reference sequence). The CDR3 has 20 residues. J was trimmed by 0 bases and V by 5 bases; bases with no gene match: 10. The DNA for the CDR3 is TGTGCCAGCAGCCCCGGACTAGCGGGGGTTACCAGCTCTGGGGCCAACGTCCTGACTTTC. Residues: CASSPGLAGVTSSGANVLTF.

The chain has TRBV18 and TRBJ2-7; D unresolved. This CDR3 comprises 14 residues. Germline-derived CDR1 and CDR2 are KGHSH and LQKENI. With 0 bases removed from V and 0 bases from J, the gap between germline ends came to 6 bases. The CDR3 region is CASSPPYLSYEQYF. As DNA, the CDR3 is TGTGCCAGCTCACCACCCTACCTCTCCTACGAGCAGTACTTC.

The V gene is TRBV4-1, the J gene TRBJ2-1; 12 bases align to TRBD2. Germline CDR1 MGHRA, CDR2 YSYEKL. Losses at the gene ends were 0 bases for V and 9 bases for J; bases not matched to a gene: 6. The CDR3 length is 16 residues. The CDR3 nucleotides are TGCGCCAGCAGCCAAGATAGACTAGCGGGGGTACCTGAGCAGTTCTTC. Its protein is CASSQDRLAGVPEQFF.

This clone came up once. The chain couples TRBV7-2 to TRBJ2-1; D is unresolved. Germline values: CDR1 SGHTA, CDR2 FQGNSA. CDR3 length: 12 amino acids. Trimming cost V 5 bases and J 6 bases, with 8 bases left between them. The CDR3 DNA is TGTGCCAGCAGCCCACCAGGCAATGAGCAGTTCTTC. Its protein is CASSPPGNEQFF.

This sequence joins TRBV21-1 and TRBJ2-7; TRBD1, the table's D call, was not compared with the DNA. TRBV21-1 is reported as a pseudogene. CDR3 size: 12 residues. CDR3 coding DNA: TGTGCCAGCAGCAAAGTTTCAAACGAGCAGTACTTC. Residues: CASSKVSNEQYF.

The chain is built from TRBV5-1 and TRBJ2-5, with TRBD2 as a possible D gene (6 bases). The CDR3 totals 15 residues. V lost 2 bases and J lost 1, with 12 bases in between. From germline, CDR1 is SGHRS and CDR2 YFSETQ. CDR3: CASSFRGEVQETQYF. The CDR3, as DNA: TGCGCCAGCAGCTTTCGCGGGGAGGTCCAAGAGACCCAGTACTTC.

The rearrangement links TRBV5-5 to TRBJ2-1; TRBD2 aligns across 11 bases. The germline V gene has CDR1 SGHKS and CDR2 YYEKEE (reference sequence). The CDR3 loop spans 15 amino acids. J gave up 6 bases and V 4 bases, and 6 bases lay outside the gene matches. CDR3 loop: CASSIAGGPVNEQFF. The CDR3 region has the DNA TGTGCCAGCAGCATAGCGGGGGGGCCTGTCAATGAGCAGTTCTTC.

This rearrangement joins TRBV9 to TRBJ1-2; 8 bases match TRBD1. Germline trimming cut 3 bases from V and 8 bases from J; bases unmatched to any gene: 9. The CDR3 runs to 14 residues. Germline values: CDR1 SGDLS, CDR2 YYNGEE. CDR3 loop: CASSGGTGLKGYTF. In DNA form, the CDR3 reads TGTGCCAGCAGCGGAGGGACAGGCCTTAAGGGCTACACCTTC.